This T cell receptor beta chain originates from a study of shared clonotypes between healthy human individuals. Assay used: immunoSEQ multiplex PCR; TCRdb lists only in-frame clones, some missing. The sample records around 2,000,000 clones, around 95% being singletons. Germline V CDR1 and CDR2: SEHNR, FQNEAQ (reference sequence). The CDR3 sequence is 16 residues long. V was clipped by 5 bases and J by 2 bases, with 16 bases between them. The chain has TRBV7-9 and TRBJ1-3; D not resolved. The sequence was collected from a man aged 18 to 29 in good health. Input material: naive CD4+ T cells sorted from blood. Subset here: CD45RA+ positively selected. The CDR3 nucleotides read TGTGCCAGCAGCCCGTTGGTCGGGGAAGCTGGAAACACCATATATTTT. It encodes CASSPLVGEAGNTIYF.